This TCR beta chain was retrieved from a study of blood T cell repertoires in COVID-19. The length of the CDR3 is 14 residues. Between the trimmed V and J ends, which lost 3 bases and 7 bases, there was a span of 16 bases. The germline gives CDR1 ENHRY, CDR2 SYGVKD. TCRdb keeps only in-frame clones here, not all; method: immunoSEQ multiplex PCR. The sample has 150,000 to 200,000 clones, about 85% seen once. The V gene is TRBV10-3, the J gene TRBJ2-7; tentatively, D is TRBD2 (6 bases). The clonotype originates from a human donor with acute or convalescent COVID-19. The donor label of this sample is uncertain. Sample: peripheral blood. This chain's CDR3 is CAISDPGVSGEQYF. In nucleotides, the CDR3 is TGTGCCATCAGTGACCCGGGGGTATCGGGGGAGCAGTACTTC.